The 4 T cell receptor beta chains presented below share a single source sample, sequenced in a study of identical twins. In TCRdb, the 5' RACE reads were re-called with MiXCR into one record per CDR3 protein. In the table there are some 730,000 distinct CDR3 sequences, about 18% of which are singletons. These same data were also listed under a study on T cells expressing NK-cell markers.

Material for sequencing was PBMCs. These receptors originate from a woman aged 18-30 years in good health.

The CDR3 nucleotides read TGCAGCGTTGGAACAGGGGCCAGGGATGAGCAGTTCTTC. It is translated as CSVGTGARDEQFF. This chain uses TRBV29-1 with TRBJ2-1; 7 nucleotides align to TRBD1. This CDR3 is 13 amino acids long. Losses at the gene ends were 4 bases for V and 8 bases for J; bases not matched to a gene: 8. CDR1 is SQVTM, CDR2 ANQGSEA, per germline.

This clonotype was detected a few times. The chain is built from TRBV20-1 and TRBJ2-7, with D possibly being TRBD2 (5 bases). The CDR3 has 14 residues. The germline CDR1 and CDR2 sequences are DFQATT and SNEGSKA (reference sequence). The V end lost 6 bases, the J end lost 2 bases, and 17 bases lay between the germline ends. The CDR3: CSASAGVNTYEQYF. The CDR3 DNA reads as TGCAGTGCATCAGCCGGGGTCAATACCTACGAGCAGTACTTC.

This clonotype was seen a handful of times. This chain joins TRBV12-3 or TRBV12-4 and TRBJ2-3; possibly TRBD1 for D (6 bases). The CDR3 has 16 residues. Trimming took off 9 bases at V and 0 bases at J, with 19 bases between the two ends. The CDR3 nucleotides are TGTGCCAGTTCGAGGGGGTGGCTAGCTAGCACAGATACGCAGTATTTT. Encoded protein: CASSRGWLASTDTQYF.

This clonotype occurred many times. The chain's CDR3 is CASSYTGAINTEAFF. The CDR3 DNA is TGTGCCAGCAGTTATACAGGGGCTATCAACACTGAAGCTTTCTTT. The chain joins TRBV12-3 or TRBV12-4 to TRBJ1-1; 7 bases agree with TRBD1. Trimming took 4 bases from V and 2 from J; bases not matched to a gene: 7. This CDR3 comprises 15 residues.